This T cell receptor (beta chain) was recorded in a study of control samples from healthy donors and cancer patients. Profiling relied on immunoSEQ multiplex PCR, and the TCRdb table lists in-frame clones only, not all of them. The sample lists under 150,000 clones, 80% to 90% occurring once. Germline loops: CDR1 SGHRS, CDR2 YFSETQ. V lost 0 bases and J lost 6; bases outside the gene matches: 4. The CDR3 is 14 amino acids. The chain has TRBV5-1 and TRBJ2-7; 9 bases agree with TRBD2. Material for sequencing was blood. The receptor was isolated from a woman aged 25-40 years in good health. The CDR3 DNA sequence: TGCGCCAGCAGCTTGGAAGCGGGAGGCCCCGAGCAGTACTTC. Its translation is CASSLEAGGPEQYF.